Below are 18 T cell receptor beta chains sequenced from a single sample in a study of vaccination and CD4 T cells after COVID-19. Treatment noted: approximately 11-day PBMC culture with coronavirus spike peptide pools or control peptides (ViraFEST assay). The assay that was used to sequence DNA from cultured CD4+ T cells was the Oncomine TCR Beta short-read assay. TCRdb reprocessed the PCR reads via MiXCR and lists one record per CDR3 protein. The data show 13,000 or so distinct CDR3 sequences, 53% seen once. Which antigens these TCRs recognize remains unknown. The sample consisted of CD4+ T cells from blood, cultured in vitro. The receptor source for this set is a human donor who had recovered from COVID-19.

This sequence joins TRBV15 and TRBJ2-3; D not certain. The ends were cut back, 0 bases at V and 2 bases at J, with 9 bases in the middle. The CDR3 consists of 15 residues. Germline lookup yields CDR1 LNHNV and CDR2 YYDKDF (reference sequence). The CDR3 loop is CATSRDSANTDTQYF. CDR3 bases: TGTGCCACCAGCAGAGATTCGGCAAACACAGATACGCAGTATTTT.

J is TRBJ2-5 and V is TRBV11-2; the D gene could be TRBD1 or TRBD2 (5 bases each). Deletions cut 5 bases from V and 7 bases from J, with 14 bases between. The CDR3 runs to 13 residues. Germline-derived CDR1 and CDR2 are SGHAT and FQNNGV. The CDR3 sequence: CASSPRTGGTQYF. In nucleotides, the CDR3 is TGTGCCAGCAGCCCTCGGACTGGGGGGACCCAGTACTTC.

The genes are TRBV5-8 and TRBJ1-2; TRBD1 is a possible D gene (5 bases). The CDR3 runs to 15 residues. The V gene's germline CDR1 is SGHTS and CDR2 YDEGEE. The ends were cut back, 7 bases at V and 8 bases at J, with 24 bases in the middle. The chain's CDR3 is CASPFGPSTEGGYTF. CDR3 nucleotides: TGTGCCAGCCCCTTCGGCCCCTCGACAGAAGGAGGCTACACCTTC.

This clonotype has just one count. As DNA, the CDR3 is TGTGCCAGCAGTTTAGTCCCCCAGCTAGGTGGAAACACCATATATTTT. It yields the protein CASSLVPQLGGNTIYF. The gene calls are TRBV28 and TRBJ1-3; D unclear. The CDR3 loop spans 16 amino acids. V was clipped by 2 bases and J by 3 bases, with 14 bases between them. The germline gives CDR1 MDHEN, CDR2 SYDVKM.

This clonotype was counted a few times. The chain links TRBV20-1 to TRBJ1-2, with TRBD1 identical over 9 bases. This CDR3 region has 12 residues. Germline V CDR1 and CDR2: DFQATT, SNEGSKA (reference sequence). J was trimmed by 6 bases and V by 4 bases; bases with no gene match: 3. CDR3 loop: CSAKGQGNGYTF. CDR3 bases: TGCAGTGCTAAAGGACAGGGGAATGGCTACACCTTC.

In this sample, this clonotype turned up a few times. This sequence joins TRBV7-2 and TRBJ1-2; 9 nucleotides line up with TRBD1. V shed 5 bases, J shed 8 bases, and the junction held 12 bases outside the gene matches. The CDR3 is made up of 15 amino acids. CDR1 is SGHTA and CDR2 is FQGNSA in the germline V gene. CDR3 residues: CASSELGQGSWGYTF. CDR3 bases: TGTGCCAGCAGCGAGCTTGGACAGGGGTCGTGGGGCTACACCTTC.

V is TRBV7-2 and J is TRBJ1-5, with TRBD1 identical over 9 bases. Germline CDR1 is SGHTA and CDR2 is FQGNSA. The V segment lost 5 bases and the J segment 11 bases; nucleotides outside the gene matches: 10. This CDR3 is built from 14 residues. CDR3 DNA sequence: TGTGCCAGCAGCCAGGACAGGGGACAGGTGACCCAGCATTTT. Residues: CASSQDRGQVTQHF. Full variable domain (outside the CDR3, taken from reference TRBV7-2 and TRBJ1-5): GAGVSQSPSNKVTEKGKDVELRCDPISGHTALYWYRQSLGQGLEFLIYFQGNSAPDKSGLPSDRFSAERTGGSVSTLTIQRTQQEDSAVYLCASSQDRGQVTQHFGDGTRLSIL.

In nucleotides, the CDR3 is TGTGCCAGCAGTTACTCGAAGGGGACAGAGAGCTACGAGCAGTACTTC. It specifies CASSYSKGTESYEQYF. The chain combines TRBV6-5 with TRBJ2-7; 7 nucleotides align to TRBD1. V shed 0 bases, J shed 3 bases, and the junction held 8 bases outside the gene matches. CDR1 MNHEY and CDR2 SVGAGI come from the germline V gene. The CDR3 spans 16 residues.

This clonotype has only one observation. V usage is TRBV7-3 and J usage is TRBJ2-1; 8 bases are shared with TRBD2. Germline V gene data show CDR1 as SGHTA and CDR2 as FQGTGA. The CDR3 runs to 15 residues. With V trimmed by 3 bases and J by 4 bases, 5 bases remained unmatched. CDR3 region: CASSLSSGDYNEQFF. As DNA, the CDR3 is TGTGCCAGCAGCTTGAGTAGCGGGGATTACAATGAGCAGTTCTTC.

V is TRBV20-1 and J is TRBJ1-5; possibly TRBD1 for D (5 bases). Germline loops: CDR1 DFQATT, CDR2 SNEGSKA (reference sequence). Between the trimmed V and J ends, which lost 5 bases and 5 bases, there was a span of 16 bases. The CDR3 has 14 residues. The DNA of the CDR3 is TGCAGTGCTGAACGATCGAGAGGGGATCAGCCCCAGCATTTT. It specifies CSAERSRGDQPQHF.

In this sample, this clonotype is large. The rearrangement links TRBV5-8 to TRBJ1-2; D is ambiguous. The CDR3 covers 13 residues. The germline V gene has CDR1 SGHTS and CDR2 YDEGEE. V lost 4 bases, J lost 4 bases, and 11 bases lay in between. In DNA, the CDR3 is TGTGCCAGCAGCCAGGCAGCCAGCTATGGCTACACCTTC. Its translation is CASSQAASYGYTF. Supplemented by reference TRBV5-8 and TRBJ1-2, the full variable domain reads EAGVTQSPTHLIKTRGQQATLRCSPISGHTSVYWYQQALGLGLQFLLWYDEGEERNRGNFPPRFSGRQFPNYSSELNVNALELEDSALYLCASSQAASYGYTFGSGTRLTVV.

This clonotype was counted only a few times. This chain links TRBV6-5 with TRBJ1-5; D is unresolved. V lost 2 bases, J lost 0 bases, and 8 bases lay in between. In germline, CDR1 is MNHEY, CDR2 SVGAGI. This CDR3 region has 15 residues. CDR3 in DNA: TGTGCCAGCAGTTACGCCACCACTAGCAATCAGCCCCAGCATTTT. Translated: CASSYATTSNQPQHF.

CDR3 nucleotides: TGCAGTGCTAGAGGAATCCGGGACAGGGGGTACCAAGAGACCCAGTACTTC. Protein sequence: CSARGIRDRGYQETQYF. The rearrangement links TRBV20-1 to TRBJ2-5; 11 nucleotides agree with TRBD1. The trim removed 1 base at V and 0 bases at J, leaving 7 bases unmatched. The CDR3 spans 17 residues. Germline CDR1 DFQATT, CDR2 SNEGSKA (reference sequence).

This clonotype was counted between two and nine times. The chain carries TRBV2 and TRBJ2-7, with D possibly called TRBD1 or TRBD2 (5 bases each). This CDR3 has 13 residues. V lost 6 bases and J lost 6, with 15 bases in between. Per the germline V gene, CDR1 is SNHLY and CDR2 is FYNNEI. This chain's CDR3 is CASSAQQGAEQYF. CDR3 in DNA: TGTGCCAGCAGCGCACAGCAGGGAGCCGAGCAGTACTTC.

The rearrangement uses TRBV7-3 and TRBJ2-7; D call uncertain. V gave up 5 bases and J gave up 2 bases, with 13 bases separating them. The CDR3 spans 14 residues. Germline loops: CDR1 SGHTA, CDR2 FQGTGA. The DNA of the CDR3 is TGTGCCAGCAGCCAATACCTACGGCCCTACGAGCAGTACTTC. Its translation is CASSQYLRPYEQYF.

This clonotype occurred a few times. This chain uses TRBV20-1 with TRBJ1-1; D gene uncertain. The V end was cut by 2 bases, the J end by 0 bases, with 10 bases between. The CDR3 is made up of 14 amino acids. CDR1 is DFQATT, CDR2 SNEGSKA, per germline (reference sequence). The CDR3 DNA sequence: TGCAGTGCTAGACCCCAGAGCATGAACACTGAAGCTTTCTTT. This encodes CSARPQSMNTEAFF.

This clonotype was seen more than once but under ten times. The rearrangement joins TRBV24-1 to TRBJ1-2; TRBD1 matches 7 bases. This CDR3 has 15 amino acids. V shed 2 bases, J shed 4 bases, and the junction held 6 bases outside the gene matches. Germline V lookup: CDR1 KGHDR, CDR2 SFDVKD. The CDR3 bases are TGTGCCACCAGTGATTCGAGACAGGGAGGCTATGGCTACACCTTC. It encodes CATSDSRQGGYGYTF.

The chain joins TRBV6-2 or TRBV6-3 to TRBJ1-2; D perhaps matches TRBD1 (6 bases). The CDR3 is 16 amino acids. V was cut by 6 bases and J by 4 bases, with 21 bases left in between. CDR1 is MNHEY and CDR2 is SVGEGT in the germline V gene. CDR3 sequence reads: CASSTPSMGASYGYTF. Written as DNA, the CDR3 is TGTGCCAGCAGCACCCCCTCTATGGGGGCCTCCTATGGCTACACCTTC.